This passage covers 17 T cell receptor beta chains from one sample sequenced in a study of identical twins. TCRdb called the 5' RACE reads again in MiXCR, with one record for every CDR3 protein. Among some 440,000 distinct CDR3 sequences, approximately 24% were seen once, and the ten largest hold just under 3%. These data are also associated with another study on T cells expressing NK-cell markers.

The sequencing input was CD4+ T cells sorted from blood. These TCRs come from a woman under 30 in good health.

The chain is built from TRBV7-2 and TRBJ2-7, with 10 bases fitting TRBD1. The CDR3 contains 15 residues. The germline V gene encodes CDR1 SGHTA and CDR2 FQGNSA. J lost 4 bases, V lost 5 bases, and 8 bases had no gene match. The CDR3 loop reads CASSQTGTGAYEQYF. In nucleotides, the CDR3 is TGTGCCAGCAGCCAAACCGGGACAGGGGCATACGAGCAGTACTTC.

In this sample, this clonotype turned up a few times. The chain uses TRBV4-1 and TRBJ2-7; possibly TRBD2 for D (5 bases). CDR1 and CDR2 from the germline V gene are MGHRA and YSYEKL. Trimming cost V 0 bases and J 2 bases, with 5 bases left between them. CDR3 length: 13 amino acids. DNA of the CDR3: TGCGCCAGCAGCCAAGAGGAGGCCTACGAGCAGTACTTC. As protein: CASSQEEAYEQYF.

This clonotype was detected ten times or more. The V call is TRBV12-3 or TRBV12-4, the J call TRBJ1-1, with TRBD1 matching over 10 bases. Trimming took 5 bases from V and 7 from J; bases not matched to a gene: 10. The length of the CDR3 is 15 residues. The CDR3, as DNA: TGTGCCAGCAGTCCGTCCCGGGACAGGGGCAGTGAAGCTTTCTTT. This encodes CASSPSRDRGSEAFF.

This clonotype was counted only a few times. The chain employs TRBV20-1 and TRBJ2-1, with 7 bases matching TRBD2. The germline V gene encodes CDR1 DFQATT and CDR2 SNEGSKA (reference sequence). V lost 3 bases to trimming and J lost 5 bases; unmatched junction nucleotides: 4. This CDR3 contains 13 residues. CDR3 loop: CSASRGGNNEQFF. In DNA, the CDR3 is TGCAGTGCTAGTCGCGGGGGAAACAATGAGCAGTTCTTC.

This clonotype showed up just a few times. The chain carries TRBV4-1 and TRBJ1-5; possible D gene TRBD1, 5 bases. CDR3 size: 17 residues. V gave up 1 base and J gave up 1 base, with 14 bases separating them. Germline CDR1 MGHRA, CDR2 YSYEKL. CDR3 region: CASSQVYRRGSNQPQHF. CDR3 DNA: TGCGCCAGCAGCCAAGTATACAGGAGAGGGAGCAATCAGCCCCAGCATTTT.

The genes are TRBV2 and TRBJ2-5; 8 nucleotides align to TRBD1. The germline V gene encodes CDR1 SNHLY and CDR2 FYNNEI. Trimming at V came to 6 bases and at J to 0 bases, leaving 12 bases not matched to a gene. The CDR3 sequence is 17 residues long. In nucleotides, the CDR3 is TGTGCCAGCAGCCCCCGGCGACAGGGGACGTACCAAGAGACCCAGTACTTC. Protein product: CASSPRRQGTYQETQYF.

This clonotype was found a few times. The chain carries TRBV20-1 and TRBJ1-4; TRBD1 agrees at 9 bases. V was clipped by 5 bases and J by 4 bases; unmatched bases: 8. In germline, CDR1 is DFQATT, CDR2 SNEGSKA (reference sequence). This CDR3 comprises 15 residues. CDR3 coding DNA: TGCAGTGCTCAAACCGGGACAGGGCGTAATGAAAAACTGTTTTTT. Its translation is CSAQTGTGRNEKLFF.

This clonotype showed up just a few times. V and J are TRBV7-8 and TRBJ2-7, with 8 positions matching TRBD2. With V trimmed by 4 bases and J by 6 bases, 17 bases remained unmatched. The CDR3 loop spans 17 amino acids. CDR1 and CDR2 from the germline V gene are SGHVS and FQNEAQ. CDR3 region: CASSSQGFGTSGLEQYF. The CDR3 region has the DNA TGTGCCAGCAGCTCCCAGGGGTTCGGGACTAGTGGTCTCGAGCAGTACTTC.

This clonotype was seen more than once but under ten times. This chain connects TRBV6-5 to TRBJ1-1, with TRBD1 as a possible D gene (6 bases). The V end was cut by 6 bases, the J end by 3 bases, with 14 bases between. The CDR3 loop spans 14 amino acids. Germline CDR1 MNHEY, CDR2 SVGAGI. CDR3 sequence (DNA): TGTGCCAGCAGCTACACCCCAGGGGACACTGAAGCTTTCTTT. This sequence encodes CASSYTPGDTEAFF.

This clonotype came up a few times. The CDR3 DNA follows: TGCGCCAGCAGCTTGCGTAACCGCTACTACAATGAGCAGTTCTTC. Encoded protein: CASSLRNRYYNEQFF. The rearrangement joins TRBV5-1 to TRBJ2-1; no clear D. Germline lookup yields CDR1 SGHRS and CDR2 YFSETQ. This CDR3 comprises 15 residues. Trimming shortened V by 1 base and J by 3 bases, and 11 bases separated the two germline ends.

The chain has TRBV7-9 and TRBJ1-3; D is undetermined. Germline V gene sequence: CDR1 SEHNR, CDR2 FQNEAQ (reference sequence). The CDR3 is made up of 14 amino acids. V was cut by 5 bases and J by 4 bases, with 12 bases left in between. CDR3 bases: TGTGCCAGCAGCCCCACCAGCGCGGGAAACACCATATATTTT. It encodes CASSPTSAGNTIYF.

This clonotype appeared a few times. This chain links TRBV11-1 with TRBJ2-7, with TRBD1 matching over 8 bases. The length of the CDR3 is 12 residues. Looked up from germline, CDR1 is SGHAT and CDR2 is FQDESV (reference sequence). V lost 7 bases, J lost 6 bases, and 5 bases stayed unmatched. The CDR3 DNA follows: TGTGCCAGCAAAGGACAGGGCCCCGAGCAGTACTTC. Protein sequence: CASKGQGPEQYF.

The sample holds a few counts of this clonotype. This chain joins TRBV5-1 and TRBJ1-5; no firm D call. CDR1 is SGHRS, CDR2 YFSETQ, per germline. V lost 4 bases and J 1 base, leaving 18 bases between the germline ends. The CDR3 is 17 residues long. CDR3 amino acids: CASSPKGPAQSNQPQHF. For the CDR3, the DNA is TGCGCCAGCAGCCCAAAAGGCCCAGCTCAGAGCAATCAGCCCCAGCATTTT.

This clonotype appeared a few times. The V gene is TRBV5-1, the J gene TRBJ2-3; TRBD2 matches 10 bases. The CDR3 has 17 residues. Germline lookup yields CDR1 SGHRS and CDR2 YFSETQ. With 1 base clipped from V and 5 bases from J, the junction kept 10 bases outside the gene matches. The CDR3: CASSLIPLAGAGDTQYF. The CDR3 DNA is TGCGCCAGCAGCTTGATTCCCCTAGCGGGAGCAGGAGATACGCAGTATTTT.

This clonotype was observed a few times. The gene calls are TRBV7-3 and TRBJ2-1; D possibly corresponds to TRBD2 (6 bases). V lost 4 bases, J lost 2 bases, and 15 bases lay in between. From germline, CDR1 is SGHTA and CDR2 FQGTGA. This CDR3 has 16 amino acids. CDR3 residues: CASSSTGGLTYNEQFF. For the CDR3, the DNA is TGTGCCAGCAGCTCTACCGGGGGTTTAACCTACAATGAGCAGTTCTTC. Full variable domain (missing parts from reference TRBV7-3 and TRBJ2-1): GAGVSQTPSNKVTEKGKYVELRCDPISGHTALYWYRQSLGQGPEFLIYFQGTGAADDSGLPNDRFFAVRPEGSVSTLKIQRTERGDSAVYLCASSSTGGLTYNEQFFGPGTRLTVL.

Here the CDR3 reads CSAGQVDKETQYF. Here the CDR3 DNA reads TGCAGTGCTGGACAGGTTGACAAGGAGACCCAGTACTTC. J is TRBJ2-5 and V is TRBV20-1; 7 bases are shared with TRBD1. After removal of 5 bases from V and 5 bases from J, the junction contained 8 bases not matched to a gene. The CDR3 loop spans 13 amino acids. The germline CDR1 and CDR2 sequences are DFQATT and SNEGSKA (reference sequence).

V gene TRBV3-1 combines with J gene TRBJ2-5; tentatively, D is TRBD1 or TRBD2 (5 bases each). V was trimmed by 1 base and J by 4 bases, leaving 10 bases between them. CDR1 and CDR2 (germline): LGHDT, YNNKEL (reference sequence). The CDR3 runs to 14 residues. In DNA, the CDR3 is TGTGCCAGCAGCCAAGGTCGGGGCACAGAGACCCAGTACTTC. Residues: CASSQGRGTETQYF.